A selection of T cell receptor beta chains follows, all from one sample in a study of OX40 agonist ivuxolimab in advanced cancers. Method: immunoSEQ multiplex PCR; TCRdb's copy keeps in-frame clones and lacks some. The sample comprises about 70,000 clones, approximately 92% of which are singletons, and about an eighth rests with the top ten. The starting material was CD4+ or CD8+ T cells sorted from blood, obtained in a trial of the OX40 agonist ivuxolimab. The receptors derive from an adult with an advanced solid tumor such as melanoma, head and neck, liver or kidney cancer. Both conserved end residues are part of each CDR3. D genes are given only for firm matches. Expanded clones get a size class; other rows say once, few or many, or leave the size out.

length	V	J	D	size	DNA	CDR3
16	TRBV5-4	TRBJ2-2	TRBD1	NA	TGTGCCAGCAGCTTTGGACAGGTCGCGAACACCGGGGAGCTGTTTTTT	CASSFGQVANTGELFF
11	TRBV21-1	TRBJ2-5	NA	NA	TGTGCCAGCAATCCCCAAGAGACCCAGTACTTC	CASNPQETQYF
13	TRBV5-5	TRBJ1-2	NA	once	TGTGCCAGCAGCTTACCTATCGACAGAGGCTACACCTTC	CASSLPIDRGYTF
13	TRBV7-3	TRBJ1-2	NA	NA	TGTGCCAGCAGCTTGAACAGGGTCTATGGCTACACCTTC	CASSLNRVYGYTF
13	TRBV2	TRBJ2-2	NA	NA	TGTGCCAGCAGTGATAGGGGGACCGGGGAGCTGTTTTTT	CASSDRGTGELFF
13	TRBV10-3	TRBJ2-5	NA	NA	TGTGCCATCAGGGGGAGGTCGGAAGAGACCCAGTACTTC	CAIRGRSEETQYF
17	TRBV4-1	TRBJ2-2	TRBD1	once	TGCGCCAGCAGCCAAGATGTCGGGACAGCGAACACCGGGGAGCTGTTTTTT	CASSQDVGTANTGELFF
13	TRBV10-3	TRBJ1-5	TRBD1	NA	TGTGCCATCAGTGTTGACAGGGATCAGCCCCAGCATTTT	CAISVDRDQPQHF
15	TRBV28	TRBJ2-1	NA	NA	TGTGCCAGCAGCCGTGCAGGGTCTAGTTGGGGTGAGCAGTTCTTC	CASSRAGSSWGEQFF
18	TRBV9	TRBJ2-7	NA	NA	TGTGCCAGCAGCGTAGGGACACCCAACCCCCCCCATTCCTACGAGCAGTACTTC	CASSVGTPNPPHSYEQYF
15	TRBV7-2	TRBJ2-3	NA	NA	TGTGCCAGCAGCCGAGCGAGGGGTCGGCCAGATACGCAGTATTTT	CASSRARGRPDTQYF
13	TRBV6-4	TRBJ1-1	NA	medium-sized	TGTGCCAGCAGTGACAAACAGAACACTGAAGCTTTCTTT	CASSDKQNTEAFF
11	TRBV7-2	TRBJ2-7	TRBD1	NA	TGTGCCAGCAGCGCAGGGACAGGGGTAAACTTC	CASSAGTGVNF
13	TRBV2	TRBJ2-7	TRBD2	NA	TGTGCCAGCAGCCCCGGGAGGAGGGACGAGCAGTACTTC	CASSPGRRDEQYF
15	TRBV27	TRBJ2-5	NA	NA	TGTGCCAGCAGTTTACTGGGCGCGGGTCAAGAGACCCAGTACTTC	CASSLLGAGQETQYF
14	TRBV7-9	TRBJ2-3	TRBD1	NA	TGTGCCAGCAGCTTGGGACAGGGGAAAGATACGCAGTATTTT	CASSLGQGKDTQYF
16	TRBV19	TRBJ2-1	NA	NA	TGTGCCAGTAGGTGGAGGGGTTCACTCTCCTACAATGAGCAGTTCTTC	CASRWRGSLSYNEQFF
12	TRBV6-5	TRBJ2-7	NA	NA	TGTGCCAGAGGCCGCTACGGCAACGAGCAGTACTTC	CARGRYGNEQYF
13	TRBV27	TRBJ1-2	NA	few	TGTGCCAGCAGTCCTACGAGGTTCTATGGCTACACCTTC	CASSPTRFYGYTF
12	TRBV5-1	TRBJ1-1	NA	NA	TGCGCCAGCAGCTCAGGAGGGCAGGGGGCTTTCTTT	CASSSGGQGAFF
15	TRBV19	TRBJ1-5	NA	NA	TGTGCCAGTAGTCTCCGACACAATAGCAATCAGCCCCAGCATTTT	CASSLRHNSNQPQHF
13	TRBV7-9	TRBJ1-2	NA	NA	TGTGCCAGCAGCCCCCTAAGGGGGAGAGGCTACACCTTC	CASSPLRGRGYTF
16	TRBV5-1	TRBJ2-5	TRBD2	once	TGCGCCAGCAGCTTGATGGTCAGGTCGGGGGGAGAGACCCAGTACTTC	CASSLMVRSGGETQYF
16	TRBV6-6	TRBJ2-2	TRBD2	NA	TGTGCCAGCAGTAGGGGACTAGCGGGGGCCCCCGGGGAGCTGTTTTTT	CASSRGLAGAPGELFF
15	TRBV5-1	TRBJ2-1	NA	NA	TGCGCCAGCAGCTTCGGACTACCCACAAGCGATGAGCAGTTCTTC	CASSFGLPTSDEQFF
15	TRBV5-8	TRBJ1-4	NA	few	TGTGCCAGCAGCTTGTCCGTGCAGGCGAATGAAAAACTGTTTTTT	CASSLSVQANEKLFF
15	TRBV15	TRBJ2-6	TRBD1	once	TGTGCCACCTATCCAGGGGGCGCTGGGGCCAACGTCCTGACTTTC	CATYPGGAGANVLTF
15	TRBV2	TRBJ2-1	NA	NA	TGTGCCAGCATGGGGGGCGGGGGCAGGGACAATGAGCAGTTCTTC	CASMGGGGRDNEQFF